These T cell receptor beta chains were read from a single sample in a study of blood T cell repertoires in COVID-19. Data came from immunoSEQ multiplex PCR; TCRdb stores just in-frame clones and leaves some out. The profile shows 200,000 to 300,000 clones, 85% to 90% of them singletons. The sequenced sample consisted of peripheral blood. Receptor source: a middle-aged woman with acute or convalescent COVID-19. CDR3s include the opening cysteine and the closing phenylalanine or tryptophan. Fields, in order: D gene, clone size, V gene, J gene, CDR3 protein, CDR3 DNA. D genes are given only for firm matches. Size values are once, few and many counts, or a class for expanded clones, and some rows have none.

>TRBD1|NA|TRBV6-5|TRBJ1-5
CASSSPNRGQPQHF
TGTGCCAGCAGTTCGCCTAACAGGGGTCAGCCCCAGCATTTT
>TRBD1|NA|TRBV5-1|TRBJ1-6
CASSLTNRDRGGSPLHF
TGCGCCAGCAGCTTGACAAACCGGGACAGGGGAGGGTCACCCCTCCACTTT
>TRBD2|once|TRBV19|TRBJ2-4
CASSITSGGTPLAKNIQYF
TGTGCCAGTAGCATTACTAGCGGGGGGACACCTCTAGCCAAAAACATTCAGTACTTC
>TRBD1|NA|TRBV5-1|TRBJ1-1
CASSYYRGANTEAFF
TGCGCCAGCAGCTACTACAGGGGAGCGAACACTGAAGCTTTCTTT
>NA|NA|TRBV9|TRBJ1-2
CASSVDRQNGDYGYTF
TGTGCCAGCAGCGTAGACAGGCAAAACGGCGACTATGGCTACACCTTC
>TRBD1|NA|TRBV11-2|TRBJ1-5
CASSLYQGGPSNQPQHF
TGTGCCAGCAGCTTATACCAAGGGGGCCCGAGCAATCAGCCCCAGCATTTT
>TRBD2|NA|TRBV24-1|TRBJ2-2
CATSDHSGGVPGELFF
TGTGCCACCAGTGATCATAGCGGGGGGGTTCCCGGGGAGCTGTTTTTT
>TRBD1|NA|TRBV3-1/TRBV3-2|TRBJ2-3
CASSQEGLRGRRKTQYF
TGTGCCAGCAGCCAAGAGGGGCTCAGGGGGCGCAGAAAAACGCAGTATTTT
>TRBD1|NA|TRBV3-1/TRBV3-2|TRBJ2-3
CASSQLGQGLSDTQYF
TGTGCCAGCAGCCAGCTGGGACAGGGATTGTCAGATACGCAGTATTTT
>NA|NA|TRBV18|TRBJ2-4
CASSPRAGSKNIQYF
TGTGCCAGCTCACCACGGGCAGGGTCCAAAAACATTCAGTACTTC
>NA|NA|TRBV28|TRBJ1-5
CASSRRGLSSNQPQHF
TGTGCCAGCTCCAGGCGGGGACTCTCGAGCAATCAGCCCCAGCATTTT
>TRBD1|NA|TRBV19|TRBJ1-1
CASSVPGQGRKTEAFF
TGTGCCAGTAGCGTCCCGGGACAGGGGAGGAAGACTGAAGCTTTCTTT
>NA|NA|TRBV19|TRBJ2-1
CASMVRVGATANNEQFF
TGTGCCAGTATGGTGAGGGTGGGGGCGACAGCCAACAATGAGCAGTTCTTC
>TRBD1|NA|TRBV6-1|TRBJ1-2
CASSEFGTGARGYTF
TGTGCCAGCAGTGAGTTCGGGACAGGGGCAAGGGGCTACACCTTC
>NA|once|TRBV5-5|TRBJ1-2
CASSSGGPANYGYTF
TGTGCCAGCAGCTCGGGCGGGCCGGCCAACTATGGCTACACCTTC
>TRBD1|NA|TRBV5-1|TRBJ1-4
CASSRGQGNQGAGNEKLFF
TGCGCCAGCAGCCGGGGACAGGGGAATCAAGGGGCGGGAAATGAAAAACTGTTTTTT
>NA|NA|TRBV21-1|TRBJ2-2
CASSWDSPTGELFF
TGTGCCAGCAGCTGGGACAGTCCCACCGGGGAGCTGTTTTTT